Listed below are T cell receptor beta chains from one sample, sequenced in a study of blood T cell repertoires in COVID-19. Only in-frame clones appear in the TCRdb table, and some are missing; sequencing was by immunoSEQ multiplex PCR. The sample consists of about 110,000 clones, approximately 83% of them appearing once. Material: peripheral blood. The receptors come from a woman between 65 and 79 years old with acute or convalescent COVID-19. CDR3s include the opening cysteine and the closing phenylalanine or tryptophan. Each record gives: clone size, CDR3 length, J gene, D gene, V gene, CDR3 protein, CDR3 DNA. A D gene is named only where the DNA matches it firmly. Size is omitted from some rows. Given values are once, few, many or a class for expanded clones.

clone size: -
CDR3 length: 15
J gene: TRBJ2-2
D gene: TRBD1
V gene: TRBV5-4
CDR3 protein: CASSLQGRNTGELFF
CDR3 DNA: TGTGCCAGCAGCTTACAGGGGCGGAACACCGGGGAGCTGTTTTTT

clone size: -
CDR3 length: 15
J gene: TRBJ2-3
D gene: TRBD2
V gene: TRBV6-5
CDR3 protein: CASRGRLAGEGTQYF
CDR3 DNA: TGTGCCAGCAGAGGCCGACTAGCGGGAGAGGGTACGCAGTATTTT

clone size: -
CDR3 length: 14
J gene: TRBJ1-5
D gene: -
V gene: TRBV11-2
CDR3 protein: CASSLDRSGQPQHF
CDR3 DNA: TGTGCCAGCAGCTTAGATCGGTCCGGGCAGCCCCAGCATTTT

clone size: -
CDR3 length: 13
J gene: TRBJ2-7
D gene: -
V gene: TRBV11-3
CDR3 protein: CASSFGQTYEQYF
CDR3 DNA: TGTGCCAGCAGCTTTGGGCAAACCTACGAGCAGTACTTC

clone size: -
CDR3 length: 12
J gene: TRBJ1-2
D gene: TRBD1
V gene: TRBV2
CDR3 protein: CASRGRGDGYTF
CDR3 DNA: TGTGCCAGCAGAGGCAGGGGGGATGGCTACACCTTC

clone size: -
CDR3 length: 16
J gene: TRBJ2-7
D gene: -
V gene: TRBV21-1
CDR3 protein: CASSSFRGLFSYEQYF
CDR3 DNA: TGTGCCAGCAGTTCCTTCAGGGGGCTTTTCTCCTACGAGCAGTACTTC

clone size: -
CDR3 length: 13
J gene: TRBJ1-5
D gene: -
V gene: TRBV3-1/TRBV3-2
CDR3 protein: CASSRGAQQPQHF
CDR3 DNA: TGTGCCAGCAGCCGTGGGGCCCAACAGCCCCAGCATTTT

clone size: -
CDR3 length: 18
J gene: TRBJ2-1
D gene: TRBD2
V gene: TRBV5-1
CDR3 protein: CASSLRNVGRGGGNEQFF
CDR3 DNA: TGCGCCAGCAGCTTGAGGAATGTGGGACGCGGGGGAGGCAATGAGCAGTTCTTC

clone size: -
CDR3 length: 16
J gene: TRBJ2-1
D gene: -
V gene: TRBV5-4
CDR3 protein: CASSLGPGGGPNEQFF
CDR3 DNA: TGTGCCAGCAGCTTGGGTCCAGGGGGAGGTCCCAATGAGCAGTTCTTC

clone size: -
CDR3 length: 13
J gene: TRBJ1-2
D gene: -
V gene: TRBV7-9
CDR3 protein: CASSLAQGYGYTF
CDR3 DNA: TGTGCCAGCAGCTTAGCGCAGGGATATGGCTACACCTTC

clone size: -
CDR3 length: 13
J gene: TRBJ1-5
D gene: -
V gene: TRBV9
CDR3 protein: CASSRRPGQPQHF
CDR3 DNA: TGTGCCAGCAGCCGCCGGCCGGGACAGCCCCAGCATTTT

clone size: -
CDR3 length: 15
J gene: TRBJ2-7
D gene: TRBD2
V gene: TRBV3-1/TRBV3-2
CDR3 protein: CASSPPGSGSREQYF
CDR3 DNA: TGTGCCAGCAGCCCCCCGGGTAGCGGGAGTCGCGAGCAGTACTTC

clone size: -
CDR3 length: 11
J gene: TRBJ1-2
D gene: -
V gene: TRBV29-1
CDR3 protein: CSGQGYYGYTF
CDR3 DNA: TGCAGCGGCCAGGGTTACTATGGCTACACCTTC

clone size: -
CDR3 length: 12
J gene: TRBJ1-2
D gene: TRBD1
V gene: TRBV6-5
CDR3 protein: CASSGTGGGYTF
CDR3 DNA: TGTGCCAGCAGCGGGACAGGGGGTGGCTACACCTTC

clone size: -
CDR3 length: 17
J gene: TRBJ2-5
D gene: TRBD1
V gene: TRBV5-4
CDR3 protein: CASSLVGQGEYGETQYF
CDR3 DNA: TGTGCCAGCAGCTTGGTAGGACAGGGGGAATATGGTGAGACCCAGTACTTC

clone size: -
CDR3 length: 15
J gene: TRBJ1-2
D gene: -
V gene: TRBV7-2
CDR3 protein: CASSSPGGANYGYTF
CDR3 DNA: TGTGCCAGCAGCTCGCCGGGGGGGGCTAACTATGGCTACACCTTC

clone size: -
CDR3 length: 14
J gene: TRBJ1-5
D gene: -
V gene: TRBV6-6
CDR3 protein: CASSYGAGRQPQHF
CDR3 DNA: TGTGCCAGCAGTTACGGGGCAGGTCGCCAGCCCCAGCATTTT

clone size: few
CDR3 length: 13
J gene: TRBJ1-1
D gene: TRBD1
V gene: TRBV2
CDR3 protein: CASGQGVNTEAFF
CDR3 DNA: TGTGCCAGCGGACAGGGGGTAAACACTGAAGCTTTCTTT

clone size: -
CDR3 length: 15
J gene: TRBJ2-1
D gene: -
V gene: TRBV27
CDR3 protein: CASSSRQSSYNEQFF
CDR3 DNA: TGTGCCAGCAGTTCAAGACAGAGCTCCTACAATGAGCAGTTCTTC

clone size: -
CDR3 length: 17
J gene: TRBJ1-5
D gene: -
V gene: TRBV4-1
CDR3 protein: CASSQEGKGDGNQPQHF
CDR3 DNA: TGCGCCAGCAGCCAAGAAGGGAAGGGGGATGGCAATCAGCCCCAGCATTTT

clone size: -
CDR3 length: 16
J gene: TRBJ2-3
D gene: TRBD1
V gene: TRBV11-2
CDR3 protein: CASSLGLTGTTDTQYF
CDR3 DNA: TGTGCCAGCAGCTTAGGATTGACAGGGACGACAGATACGCAGTATTTT

clone size: -
CDR3 length: 16
J gene: TRBJ2-3
D gene: TRBD1
V gene: TRBV4-1
CDR3 protein: CASSRNGQGVTDTQYF
CDR3 DNA: TGCGCCAGCAGCCGAAACGGACAGGGGGTGACAGATACGCAGTATTTT

clone size: -
CDR3 length: 13
J gene: TRBJ2-2
D gene: -
V gene: TRBV7-9
CDR3 protein: CASSLSNTGELFF
CDR3 DNA: TGTGCCAGCAGCTTAAGCAACACCGGGGAGCTGTTTTTT

clone size: few
CDR3 length: 15
J gene: TRBJ1-1
D gene: -
V gene: TRBV19
CDR3 protein: CASIGLGQPPDEAFF
CDR3 DNA: TGTGCCAGTATAGGGTTGGGACAACCTCCAGACGAAGCTTTCTTT

clone size: once
CDR3 length: 14
J gene: TRBJ1-1
D gene: TRBD1
V gene: TRBV27
CDR3 protein: CASRRIGGNTEAFF
CDR3 DNA: TGTGCCAGCAGGAGGATAGGGGGCAACACTGAAGCTTTCTTT

clone size: -
CDR3 length: 12
J gene: TRBJ2-7
D gene: -
V gene: TRBV6-5
CDR3 protein: CASGESSYEQYF
CDR3 DNA: TGTGCCAGCGGGGAGAGCTCCTACGAGCAGTACTTC

clone size: -
CDR3 length: 16
J gene: TRBJ2-1
D gene: -
V gene: TRBV5-1
CDR3 protein: CASNEQGPRSYNEQFF
CDR3 DNA: TGCGCCAGCAACGAACAGGGACCGCGATCCTACAATGAGCAGTTCTTC

clone size: -
CDR3 length: 15
J gene: TRBJ1-5
D gene: TRBD1
V gene: TRBV27
CDR3 protein: CASSLQGERNQPQHF
CDR3 DNA: TGTGCCAGCAGTTTGCAGGGGGAGCGTAATCAGCCCCAGCATTTT

clone size: -
CDR3 length: 16
J gene: TRBJ2-1
D gene: TRBD1
V gene: TRBV7-6
CDR3 protein: CASSPVQGPAYNEQFF
CDR3 DNA: TGTGCCAGCAGCCCAGTACAGGGGCCGGCTTACAATGAGCAGTTCTTC

clone size: -
CDR3 length: 16
J gene: TRBJ1-5
D gene: -
V gene: TRBV7-3
CDR3 protein: CASSWGRISSNQPQHF
CDR3 DNA: TGTGCCAGCAGCTGGGGGAGGATAAGCAGCAATCAGCCCCAGCATTTT

clone size: few
CDR3 length: 16
J gene: TRBJ1-3
D gene: -
V gene: TRBV27
CDR3 protein: CASSTSGRGAGNTIYF
CDR3 DNA: TGTGCCAGCAGTACCTCAGGACGGGGTGCTGGAAACACCATATATTTT

clone size: -
CDR3 length: 14
J gene: TRBJ2-5
D gene: TRBD1
V gene: TRBV7-8
CDR3 protein: CASSPRTGRETQYF
CDR3 DNA: TGTGCCAGCAGCCCCCGGACAGGGCGGGAGACCCAGTACTTC

clone size: -
CDR3 length: 13
J gene: TRBJ2-5
D gene: TRBD2
V gene: TRBV7-3
CDR3 protein: CAGSLREGETQYF
CDR3 DNA: TGTGCCGGCAGCTTGCGGGAGGGAGAGACCCAGTACTTC